The clone carrying this T cell receptor (beta chain) was observed a single time. The sample comes from a study of T cell changes during pregnancy in multiple sclerosis. Between the trimmed V and J ends, which lost 3 bases and 9 bases, there was a span of 12 bases. CDR1 is WNHNN and CDR2 is SYGVQD in the germline V gene (reference sequence). CDR3 size: 12 residues. Data came from immunoSEQ multiplex PCR; TCRdb stores just in-frame clones and leaves some out. The repertoire includes tens of thousands of clones, about 92% of them detected once, and about 0.6% sits in the top ten. The chain employs TRBV10-1 and TRBJ2-7; the D gene is possibly TRBD2 (5 bases). The source is a female donor with multiple sclerosis, enrolled in a pregnancy study. The source material was CD4+ T cells from peripheral blood mononuclear cells, sampled in the third trimester of pregnancy. CDR3 bases: TGCGCCAGCAGTGACGAGGGAGCGGTGCAGTACTTC. It translates to CASSDEGAVQYF.